The 23 T cell receptor beta chains presented below share a single source sample, sequenced in a study of spatial heterogeneity in lung cancer. TCRdb passed the 5' RACE reads through MiXCR, listing each CDR3 protein once. The sample shows tens of thousands of distinct CDR3 sequences, approximately 3.3% of them seen only once. Time point specified: sample taken at primary tumor resection. The sequencing used PBMCs, collected at surgery. The receptors derive from a female donor with early-stage non-small cell lung cancer.

This clonotype was observed a handful of times. This chain joins TRBV20-1 and TRBJ2-7; D is possibly TRBD2 (6 bases). The CDR3 has 15 residues. With 0 bases removed from V and 3 bases from J, the gap between germline ends came to 15 bases. Germline CDR1 is DFQATT and CDR2 is SNEGSKA (reference sequence). The CDR3 DNA sequence: TGCAGTGCTAGAGAACCCGGGACTTCCTTCTACGAGCAGTACTTC. It specifies CSAREPGTSFYEQYF.

In this sample, this clonotype turned up many times. The chain recombines TRBV14 with TRBJ2-7; 8 nucleotides align to TRBD2. The germline V gene has CDR1 SGHDN and CDR2 FVKESK. J gave up 5 bases and V 1 base, and 4 bases lay outside the gene matches. This CDR3 has 14 amino acids. DNA for the CDR3: TGTGCCAGCAGCCAAGCGACTAGCGAGGACGAGCAGTACTTC. This sequence encodes CASSQATSEDEQYF.

This clonotype occurred many times. V and J are TRBV10-2 and TRBJ1-3, with D unclear. The CDR3 has 13 amino acids. Trimming pared 2 bases from V and 2 bases from J, leaving 4 bases between. The germline gives CDR1 WSHSY, CDR2 SAAADI. CDR3 residues: CASSERTGNTIYF. Written as DNA, the CDR3 is TGCGCCAGCAGTGAGAGAACTGGAAACACCATATATTTT.

This clonotype has ten or more counts. V usage is TRBV18 and J usage is TRBJ2-7; 9 bases align to TRBD2. This CDR3 region has 14 residues. With 6 bases clipped from V and 3 bases from J, the junction kept 6 bases outside the gene matches. The germline gives CDR1 KGHSH, CDR2 LQKENI. This CDR3 reads CASSPGTSFYEQYF. The CDR3 coding sequence is TGTGCCAGCTCTCCCGGGACTAGCTTCTACGAGCAGTACTTC.

There are many counts of this clonotype. This chain links TRBV5-1 with TRBJ2-5; no reliable D call. The CDR3 consists of 14 residues. V shed 0 bases and J shed 3 bases, with 9 bases lying between them. Per germline, CDR1 SGHRS and CDR2 YFSETQ. CDR3 nucleotides: TGCGCCAGCAGCTTGGTAGTTGCGGAAGAGACCCAGTACTTC. Translating gives CASSLVVAEETQYF.

This clonotype was observed many times. This sequence joins TRBV6-6 and TRBJ2-3; tentatively, D is TRBD1 (5 bases). CDR1 and CDR2 from the germline V gene are MNHNY and SVGAGI (reference sequence). Trimming took 4 bases from V and 6 from J, leaving 11 bases between them. The length of the CDR3 is 13 residues. The CDR3: CASSFYPGDTQYF. The CDR3, as DNA: TGTGCCAGCAGTTTCTACCCAGGGGATACGCAGTATTTT.

This clonotype has a handful of counts. V and J are TRBV11-2 and TRBJ2-5; D remains ambiguous. The V and J ends lost 3 bases and 4 bases respectively, with 9 bases between them. CDR3 length equals 13 residues. Germline V gives CDR1 SGHAT, CDR2 FQNNGV. The CDR3 DNA reads as TGTGCCAGCAGCTTCCAACGGCCAGAGACCCAGTACTTC. Amino acids: CASSFQRPETQYF.

A few counts support this clonotype. The J gene is TRBJ2-2, the V gene TRBV28, with 8 bases lining up with TRBD2. The CDR3 has 15 amino acids. The V gene's germline CDR1 is MDHEN and CDR2 SYDVKM. J was trimmed by 4 bases and V by 4 bases; bases with no gene match: 5. CDR3 coding DNA: TGTGCCAGCAGTTCGGGGGGGCTCGGCACCGGGGAGCTGTTTTTT. Translated, it gives CASSSGGLGTGELFF.

In this sample, this clonotype turned up many times. The rearrangement uses TRBV5-1 and TRBJ2-3; D call uncertain. Germline loops: CDR1 SGHRS, CDR2 YFSETQ. The CDR3 spans 17 residues. The V end was cut by 0 bases, the J end by 0 bases, with 14 bases between. The CDR3 here is CASSLEAKFGSTDTQYF. The CDR3 DNA follows: TGCGCCAGCAGCTTGGAAGCGAAATTTGGGAGCACAGATACGCAGTATTTT.

The sample holds many counts of this clonotype. This sequence joins TRBV5-1 and TRBJ2-7; D may be TRBD1 or TRBD2 (5 bases each). Germline CDR1 is SGHRS and CDR2 is YFSETQ. The CDR3 totals 14 residues. Trimming left V 5 bases short and J 7 bases short, with 19 bases between. DNA of the CDR3: TGCGCCAGCAGTCAACTAGGGACCGAGGGGGAGCAGTACTTC. This codes for CASSQLGTEGEQYF.

This clonotype was recorded at least ten times. This chain joins TRBV27 and TRBJ1-2; D call uncertain. This CDR3 spans 12 amino acids. From germline, CDR1 is MNHEY and CDR2 SMNVEV (reference sequence). Trimming shortened V by 4 bases and J by 4 bases, and 7 bases separated the two germline ends. CDR3 DNA: TGTGCCAGCAGTTCGGGCAGCTATGGCTACACCTTC. Its protein product is CASSSGSYGYTF.

This clonotype was seen at least ten times. The genes are TRBV7-3 and TRBJ2-5; D might be TRBD1 (5 bases). The CDR3 runs 15 residues. Trimming removed 1 base from V and 5 bases from J, with 14 bases in between. CDR1 and CDR2 (germline): SGHTA, FQGTGA. The CDR3 bases are TGTGCCAGCAGCTTAAACAGGCCCATAACGGAGACCCAGTACTTC. Its protein product is CASSLNRPITETQYF.

This clonotype came up many times. The V gene is TRBV7-9, the J gene TRBJ2-3; D may be TRBD2 (7 bases). The CDR3 sequence is 16 residues long. V lost 5 bases and J lost 4, with 19 bases in between. Germline CDR1 is SEHNR and CDR2 is FQNEAQ (reference sequence). The CDR3 sequence is CASSPLGGALADTQYF. CDR3 bases: TGTGCCAGCAGCCCGCTGGGGGGGGCGCTCGCAGATACGCAGTATTTT.

At least ten counts were recorded for this clonotype. This chain uses TRBV5-1 with TRBJ2-5; the D gene is possibly TRBD2 (5 bases). Germline values: CDR1 SGHRS, CDR2 YFSETQ. Trimming took off 5 bases at V and 4 bases at J, with 21 bases between the two ends. The CDR3 sequence is 16 residues long. The CDR3 sequence is CASRLTAEGGPETQYF. The CDR3 DNA reads as TGCGCCAGCAGACTAACAGCGGAAGGAGGTCCAGAGACCCAGTACTTC.

This clonotype was counted only a few times. The V gene is TRBV7-3, the J gene TRBJ2-3; D not certain. V lost 5 bases to trimming and J lost 4 bases, with 10 bases between them. Germline-derived CDR1 and CDR2 are SGHTA and FQGTGA. The CDR3 runs to 13 residues. The CDR3 protein is CASSLEAADTQYF. CDR3 DNA sequence: TGTGCCAGCAGCCTCGAGGCGGCAGATACGCAGTATTTT.

Ten or more counts support this clonotype. The CDR3 region has the DNA TGTGCCACCAGCGCAGGGACGGCTGTGTCCGAGCAGTACTTC. Its translation is CATSAGTAVSEQYF. V and J are TRBV15 and TRBJ2-7; TRBD1 or TRBD2 may be the D gene (5 bases each). Looked up from germline, CDR1 is LNHNV and CDR2 is YYDKDF (reference sequence). Trimming pared 5 bases from V and 6 bases from J, leaving 17 bases between. The CDR3 has 14 amino acids.

This clonotype was detected ten times or more. The rearrangement links TRBV7-9 to TRBJ2-3, with D tentatively TRBD1 (6 bases). This CDR3 has 13 amino acids. Germline V gene data show CDR1 as SEHNR and CDR2 as FQNEAQ (reference sequence). V shed 5 bases and J shed 4 bases, with 10 bases lying between them. As DNA, the CDR3 is TGTGCCAGCAGCCGCAGGGGCCCAGATACGCAGTATTTT. Residues: CASSRRGPDTQYF.

J is TRBJ1-4 and V is TRBV6-5, with D maybe TRBD1 (5 bases). This CDR3 is built from 15 residues. Trimming cost V 4 bases and J 0 bases, with 9 bases left between them. Germline V lookup: CDR1 MNHEY, CDR2 SVGAGI. The CDR3 is CASSSAGATNEKLFF. The CDR3 nucleotides read TGTGCCAGCAGTTCGGCGGGGGCAACTAATGAAAAACTGTTTTTT.

This clonotype was observed many times. The chain employs TRBV4-2 and TRBJ2-7, with a tentative D call TRBD2 (5 bases). With 0 bases removed from V and 5 bases from J, the gap between germline ends came to 17 bases. The CDR3 covers 16 residues. The germline CDR1 and CDR2 sequences are LGHNA and YNFKEQ. This CDR3 reads CASSQEGRSPGDEQYF. Written as DNA, the CDR3 is TGTGCCAGCAGCCAAGAAGGGAGAAGTCCCGGGGACGAGCAGTACTTC.

This clonotype has ten or more counts. The gene calls are TRBV11-3 and TRBJ2-3; perhaps TRBD1 as D (6 bases). Germline lookup yields CDR1 SGHNT and CDR2 YENEEA. Trimming shortened V by 0 bases and J by 1 base, and 8 bases separated the two germline ends. CDR3 length equals 15 residues. CDR3 sequence (DNA): TGTGCCAGCAGCTTAGACAGGGGCCGCACAGATACGCAGTATTTT. Translated: CASSLDRGRTDTQYF. The complete variable domain, with remaining parts taken from reference TRBV11-3 and TRBJ2-3, reads EAGVVQSPRYKIIEKKQPVAFWCNPISGHNTLYWYLQNLGQGPELLIRYENEEAVDDSQLPKDRFSAERLKGVDSTLKIQPAELGDSAVYLCASSLDRGRTDTQYFGPGTRLTVL.

This clonotype occurred many times. This chain connects TRBV27 to TRBJ1-1; a weak D match, TRBD1 (6 bases). V was pared by 8 bases and J by 5 bases, with 12 bases between. This CDR3 is built from 12 residues. Germline V gene data show CDR1 as MNHEY and CDR2 as SMNVEV (reference sequence). The CDR3 region is CASPKGGTEAFF. The DNA for the CDR3 is TGTGCCAGCCCAAAGGGGGGGACTGAAGCTTTCTTT.

This clonotype was recorded at least ten times. The rearrangement joins TRBV29-1 to TRBJ1-2; 8 nucleotides line up with TRBD1. The V gene's germline CDR1 is SQVTM and CDR2 ANQGSEA. After removal of 2 bases from V and 5 bases from J, the junction contained 4 bases not matched to a gene. The CDR3 contains 13 residues. CDR3 sequence (DNA): TGCAGCGTTGAAACCAGGGGGCTGTATGGCTACACCTTC. As protein: CSVETRGLYGYTF.

This clonotype ranks as medium-sized. The chain has TRBV2 and TRBJ1-2; a weak D match, TRBD1 (5 bases). Germline-derived CDR1 and CDR2 are SNHLY and FYNNEI. The CDR3 sequence is 15 residues long. Trimming left V 2 bases short and J 0 bases short, with 10 bases between. This chain's CDR3 is CASSETWGANYGYTF. For the CDR3, the DNA is TGTGCCAGCAGTGAAACTTGGGGGGCTAACTATGGCTACACCTTC. Full variable domain (missing parts from reference TRBV2 and TRBJ1-2): EPEVTQTPSHQVTQMGQEVILRCVPISNHLYFYWYRQILGQKVEFLVSFYNNEISEKSEIFDDQFSVERPDGSNFTLKIRSTKLEDSAMYFCASSETWGANYGYTFGSGTRLTVV.